This T cell receptor (beta chain) was sequenced for a study of read filtering for tumor transcriptome and immune sequencing. Study summary: IR-seq gave about 3.5 to 10.27 million TCR reads per sample; RNA-seq gave roughly 80 to 1273.

Concerning this clonotype: A read error may account for a junction end that differs from germline.

The library was built from 400 ng RNA with molecular barcoded adaptors for alpha/delta and beta/gamma chains. TCRdb called the reads again in MiXCR, with one record for every CDR3 protein. The data contain approximately 43,000 distinct CDR3 sequences, under 15% of them singletons. CDR1 and CDR2 (germline): MDHEN, SYDVKM. This CDR3 is 16 amino acids long. The receptor's source is a donor at least 40 years old with multiple myeloma. Sequenced sample: a population of CD138-negative cells sorted from bone marrow. V gene TRBV28 combines with J gene TRBJ1-1; maybe TRBD1 (5 bases). CDR3: CASSPPRDASLDDQYF. In nucleotides, the CDR3 is TGTGCCAGCAGTCCTCCCCGGGACGCCTCCCTAGACGATCAGTACTTT. Together with reference TRBV28 and TRBJ1-1, the CDR3 gives the full variable domain: DVKVTQSSRYLVKRTGEKVFLECVQDMDHENMFWYRQDPGLGLRLIYFSYDVKMKEKGDIPEGYSVSREKKERFSLILESASTNQTSMYLCASSPPRDASLDDQYFGQGTRLTVV.